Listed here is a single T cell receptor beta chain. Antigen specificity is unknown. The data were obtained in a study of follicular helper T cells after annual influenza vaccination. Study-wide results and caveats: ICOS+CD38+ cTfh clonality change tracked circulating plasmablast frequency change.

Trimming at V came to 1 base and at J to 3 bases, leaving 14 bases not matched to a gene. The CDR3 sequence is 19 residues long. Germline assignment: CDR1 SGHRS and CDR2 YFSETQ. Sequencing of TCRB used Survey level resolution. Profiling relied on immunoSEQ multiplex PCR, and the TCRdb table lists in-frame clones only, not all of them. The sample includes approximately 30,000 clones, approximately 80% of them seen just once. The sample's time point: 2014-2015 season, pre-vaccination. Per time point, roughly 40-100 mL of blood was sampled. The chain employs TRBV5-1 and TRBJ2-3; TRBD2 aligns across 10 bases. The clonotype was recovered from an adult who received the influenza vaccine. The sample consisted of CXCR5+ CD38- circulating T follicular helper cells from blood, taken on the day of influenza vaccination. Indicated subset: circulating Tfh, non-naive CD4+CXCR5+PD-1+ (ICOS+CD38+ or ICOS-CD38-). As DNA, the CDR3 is TGCGCCAGCAGCTTGCGGTCGGCTAGCGGGAGACAAAGAACAGATACGCAGTATTTT. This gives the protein CASSLRSASGRQRTDTQYF.